This TCR beta chain was sequenced during a study of T cell responses to AZD1222 COVID-19 vaccine. About the study: Pooled together were second doses at about 4 or about 12 weeks. Study-wide results and caveats: Regions 160-218 and 743-854 dominated among vaccine-associated CD4 TCRs spanning spike.

The CDR3 runs 12 residues. V dropped 4 bases and J dropped 8 bases, with 11 bases sitting between them. Germline loops: CDR1 SGHVS, CDR2 FQNEAQ. The protocol was immunoSEQ multiplex PCR, while the TCRdb copy is restricted to in-frame clones and leaves out a portion. The data show about 86,000 clones, 78% seen once. A note on this clone: Its antigen is not identified.

This TCR was recovered from an adult in good health. The sequencing used peripheral blood, collected on day 0 of AZD1222 vaccination. J is TRBJ1-2 and V is TRBV7-8; D gene unclear. CDR3 in amino acids: CASSSRSMGYTF. In DNA form, the CDR3 reads TGTGCCAGCAGCTCCCGGAGCATGGGCTACACCTTC.